These 21 T cell receptor beta chains were all obtained from the same sample, sequenced in a study of lymphopenia after photon versus proton radiotherapy. This table comes from immunoSEQ multiplex PCR, and its TCRdb copy is limited to in-frame clones, with some not included. The sample contains tens of thousands of clones, approximately 91% of which appear only once. The source was peripheral blood, collected from a patient treated with photon-based radiotherapy. These receptors were taken from a woman in her seventies with pancreatic cancer.

The rearrangement uses TRBV28 and TRBJ2-5, with D perhaps TRBD2 (5 bases). V lost 4 bases to trimming and J lost 4 bases, with 13 bases between them. The germline gives CDR1 MDHEN, CDR2 SYDVKM. The CDR3 runs to 14 residues. CDR3 amino acids: CASSSSRSRETQYF. CDR3 nucleotide sequence: TGTGCCAGCAGTTCTAGCCGATCTCGAGAGACCCAGTACTTC.

This rearrangement joins TRBV7-3 to TRBJ2-2; no firm D call. Germline CDR1 is SGHTA and CDR2 is FQGTGA. This CDR3 comprises 12 residues. V lost 4 bases to trimming and J lost 9 bases, with 9 bases between them. CDR3 DNA sequence: TGTGCCAGCAGCTCCTCTGGGCGGGAGCTGTTTTTT. It codes for CASSSSGRELFF.

As DNA, the CDR3 is TGTGCCAGCAGCTTCACGGGAGTTGTAAGGAACGAGCAGTACTTC. It yields the protein CASSFTGVVRNEQYF. V gene TRBV5-4 combines with J gene TRBJ2-7; the D gene is possibly TRBD2 (6 bases). CDR1 is SGHNT, CDR2 YYREEE, per germline (reference sequence). V gave up 2 bases and J gave up 5 bases, with 17 bases separating them. This CDR3 spans 15 amino acids. The full variable domain, completed using reference TRBV5-4 and TRBJ2-7, is ETGVTQSPTHLIKTRGQQVTLRCSSQSGHNTVSWYQQALGQGPQFIFQYYREEENGRGNFPPRFSGLQFPNYSSELNVNALELDDSALYLCASSFTGVVRNEQYFGPGTRLTVT.

The chain has TRBV28 and TRBJ1-4; 10 nucleotides match TRBD1. The germline V gene has CDR1 MDHEN and CDR2 SYDVKM. The CDR3 runs 15 residues. Trimming cost V 2 bases and J 5 bases; bases outside gene matches: 2. CDR3 sequence (DNA): TGTGCCAGCAGTTTAATGGGACAGGGGAATGAAAAACTGTTTTTT. Translating it yields CASSLMGQGNEKLFF.

J is TRBJ2-7 and V is TRBV28; 10 bases are shared with TRBD1. There are 14 residues in the CDR3. The V gene end was trimmed by 3 bases and the J gene end by 5 bases; junction bases not matched to a gene: 4. Germline V CDR1 and CDR2: MDHEN, SYDVKM. For the CDR3, the DNA is TGTGCCAGCAGTTTGTCCGGACAGGGGGACGAGCAGTACTTC. This translates into CASSLSGQGDEQYF.

This chain links TRBV4-3 with TRBJ2-2; D call uncertain. The CDR3 totals 12 residues. Per the germline V gene, CDR1 is LGHNA and CDR2 is YSLEER. The V gene lost 4 bases and the J gene lost 5 bases, with 5 bases spanning the gap. The CDR3 loop is CASSRVTGELFF. CDR3 sequence (DNA): TGCGCCAGCAGCCGTGTTACCGGGGAGCTGTTTTTT.

This chain joins TRBV7-2 and TRBJ2-7, with 8 nucleotides matching TRBD2. Germline CDR1 is SGHTA and CDR2 is FQGNSA. V shed 4 bases and J 1 base; nucleotides not matched to a gene: 6. This CDR3 comprises 15 residues. The CDR3 region is CASSSSLAGSYEQYF. Here the CDR3 DNA reads TGTGCCAGCAGCTCCTCGCTAGCGGGTTCCTACGAGCAGTACTTC.

The genes are TRBV7-9 and TRBJ2-7; 8 bases line up with TRBD1. There are 18 residues in the CDR3. Germline V gene lookup returns CDR1 SEHNR and CDR2 FQNEAQ (reference sequence). Trimming cost V 1 base and J 3 bases; bases outside gene matches: 14. The CDR3 is CASSLGGIRTGRIYEQYF. CDR3 nucleotide sequence: TGTGCCAGCAGCTTAGGAGGAATTAGGACAGGGCGGATCTACGAGCAGTACTTC.

The chain recombines TRBV7-2 with TRBJ2-7, with D possibly being TRBD2 (6 bases). CDR1 is SGHTA, CDR2 FQGNSA, per germline. V was pared by 1 base and J by 6 bases, with 16 bases between. The CDR3 sequence is 15 residues long. CDR3 in DNA: TGTGCCAGCAGCTTAGTCTCGGGGTACGGGGGCGAGCAGTACTTC. Translating it yields CASSLVSGYGGEQYF.

CDR3 residues: CASSSRTSGRSEQFF. The CDR3 coding sequence is TGCGCCAGCAGCTCCCGGACTAGCGGGAGAAGTGAGCAGTTCTTC. V is TRBV5-1 and J is TRBJ2-1; 13 nucleotides agree with TRBD2. Germline CDR1 and CDR2: SGHRS and YFSETQ. J was trimmed by 9 bases and V by 3 bases; bases with no gene match: 6. This CDR3 contains 15 residues.

The chain couples TRBV11-1 to TRBJ1-5; the D is unclear. This CDR3 region has 14 residues. V was pared by 4 bases and J by 3 bases, with 10 bases between. Germline CDR1 is SGHAT and CDR2 is FQDESV (reference sequence). The DNA for the CDR3 is TGTGCCAGCAGCTCCGGCCCTGTCAATCAGCCCCAGCATTTT. This translates into CASSSGPVNQPQHF.

The rearrangement links TRBV20-1 to TRBJ2-1, with 7 bases identical to TRBD1. V dropped 4 bases and J dropped 9; count of bases not matched to a gene: 3. Germline CDR1 reads DFQATT; CDR2 reads SNEGSKA (reference sequence). This CDR3 has 11 amino acids. CDR3 bases: TGCAGTGCTACGACAGGGAGTGAGCAGTTCTTC. This codes for CSATTGSEQFF.

The rearrangement joins TRBV18 to TRBJ2-1, with 11 positions matching TRBD1. The CDR3 runs to 15 residues. Germline lookup yields CDR1 KGHSH and CDR2 LQKENI. V trimming: 5 bases; J trimming: 8 bases; junction bases outside the gene matches: 8. CDR3 in DNA: TGTGCCAGCTCAACCGGGACAGGGGGTGTCTATGAGCAGTTCTTC. As protein: CASSTGTGGVYEQFF.

The chain employs TRBV5-1 and TRBJ2-6; 12 bases fit TRBD1. The CDR3 contains 17 residues. V gave up 5 bases and J gave up 4 bases; unmatched junction bases: 7. Germline assignment: CDR1 SGHRS and CDR2 YFSETQ. DNA for the CDR3: TGCGCCAGCAGGACGGGACAGGGGGCCTCGGGGGCCAACGTCCTGACTTTC. Its translation: CASRTGQGASGANVLTF.

V usage is TRBV7-9 and J usage is TRBJ1-1, with D possibly matching TRBD1 (5 bases). The V gene lost 5 bases and the J gene lost 6 bases, with 16 bases spanning the gap. The CDR3 extends over 14 amino acids. The germline CDR1 and CDR2 sequences are SEHNR and FQNEAQ (reference sequence). The CDR3 DNA is TGTGCCAGCAGCCGTGGGGGACGGGACCCTGAAGCTTTCTTT. This gives the protein CASSRGGRDPEAFF.

The rearrangement links TRBV29-1 to TRBJ1-3; D is unclear. The CDR3 is 15 amino acids. Between the trimmed V and J ends, which lost 5 bases and 2 bases, there was a span of 16 bases. Germline lookup yields CDR1 SQVTM and CDR2 ANQGSEA. The CDR3 here is CSVMSGLAAGNTIYF. CDR3 nucleotide sequence: TGCAGCGTTATGTCCGGACTCGCGGCTGGAAACACCATATATTTT. Using reference TRBV29-1 and TRBJ1-3 for the parts outside the CDR3, the full variable domain is SAVISQKPSRDICQRGTSLTIQCQVDSQVTMMFWYRQQPGQSLTLIATANQGSEATYESGFVIDKFPISRPNLTFSTLTVSNMSPEDSSIYLCSVMSGLAAGNTIYFGEGSWLTVV.

The genes are TRBV7-2 and TRBJ1-1; no clear D. V lost 2 bases and J lost 3, with 10 bases in between. Germline lookup yields CDR1 SGHTA and CDR2 FQGNSA. This CDR3 has 14 residues. The CDR3 reads CASSLSPPYTEAFF. CDR3 in DNA: TGTGCCAGCAGCTTATCTCCACCCTACACTGAAGCTTTCTTT.

This clone has just a few counts. V gene TRBV27 combines with J gene TRBJ2-7; the match to TRBD2 covers 8 bases. CDR1 and CDR2 from the germline V gene are MNHEY and SMNVEV (reference sequence). The CDR3 runs to 19 residues. The V gene end was trimmed by 3 bases and the J gene end by 2 bases; junction bases not matched to a gene: 18. DNA of the CDR3: TGTGCCAGCAGTTTGCACGTCAAGCGGGAGCGAGGACCCACCTACGAGCAGTACTTC. Amino acid sequence: CASSLHVKRERGPTYEQYF.

V gene TRBV19 combines with J gene TRBJ2-5; 7 bases fit TRBD1. In germline, CDR1 is LNHDA, CDR2 SQIVND (reference sequence). CDR3 length: 15 residues. Trimming took 6 bases from V and 1 from J; bases not matched to a gene: 8. Here the CDR3 DNA reads TGTGCCAGTAGGAACCGACAGGGCTCCCAAGAGACCCAGTACTTC. Translated: CASRNRQGSQETQYF.

The chain combines TRBV7-2 with TRBJ2-7; 11 bases are shared with TRBD1. There are 15 residues in the CDR3. The germline V gene encodes CDR1 SGHTA and CDR2 FQGNSA. Trimming at V came to 5 bases and at J to 3 bases, leaving 6 bases not matched to a gene. CDR3 protein: CASSAGQGANYEQYF. The CDR3 bases are TGTGCCAGCAGCGCAGGACAGGGGGCTAACTACGAGCAGTACTTC.

The J gene is TRBJ1-5, the V gene TRBV19, with unresolved D. V gave up 2 bases and J gave up 7 bases, with 12 bases separating them. This CDR3 contains 14 residues. The germline V gene has CDR1 LNHDA and CDR2 SQIVND (reference sequence). CDR3 DNA: TGTGCCAGTAGTATATCGCCGGGGATACAGCCCCAGCATTTT. Translated: CASSISPGIQPQHF.